This TCR beta chain was documented in a study of T-cell memory formation after mild COVID-19. TCRdb reprocessed the 5' RACE reads with MiXCR, giving one entry per CDR3 protein. This table has 220,000 or so distinct CDR3 sequences, 9.5% to 10% appearing once. V shed 5 bases and J shed 4 bases, with 18 bases lying between them. Germline V gives CDR1 DFQATT, CDR2 SNEGSKA (reference sequence). The CDR3 spans 15 residues. The sample holds a few counts of this clonotype. Material: PBMCs or a T cell subset sorted from them (not recorded which). The rearrangement joins TRBV20-1 to TRBJ1-5, with D hard to call. This clonotype originated in a man between 18 and 29 years old who had mild COVID-19 (a few samples of this study predate the infection). Cell type and time point are not known. CDR3 bases: TGCAGTGCTGAGGCGGGAGCGGGCGGGAATCAGCCCCAGCATTTT. Its translation: CSAEAGAGGNQPQHF.